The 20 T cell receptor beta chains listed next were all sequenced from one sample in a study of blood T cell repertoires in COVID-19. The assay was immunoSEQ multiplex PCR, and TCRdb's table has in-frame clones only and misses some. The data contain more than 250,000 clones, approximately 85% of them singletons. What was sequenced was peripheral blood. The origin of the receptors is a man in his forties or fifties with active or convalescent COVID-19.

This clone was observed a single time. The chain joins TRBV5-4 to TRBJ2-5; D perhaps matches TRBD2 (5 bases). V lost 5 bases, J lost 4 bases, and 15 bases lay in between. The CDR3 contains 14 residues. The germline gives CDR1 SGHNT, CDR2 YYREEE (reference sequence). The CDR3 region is CASSRREGGETQYF. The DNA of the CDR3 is TGTGCCAGCAGTCGTCGGGAAGGCGGAGAGACCCAGTACTTC.

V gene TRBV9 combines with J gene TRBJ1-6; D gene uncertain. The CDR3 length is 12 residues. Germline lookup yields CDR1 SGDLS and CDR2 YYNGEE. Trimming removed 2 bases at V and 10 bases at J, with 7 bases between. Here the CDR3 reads CASSVPGSPLHF. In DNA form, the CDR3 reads TGTGCCAGCAGCGTGCCGGGATCACCCCTCCACTTT. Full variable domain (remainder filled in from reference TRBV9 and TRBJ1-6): DSGVTQTPKHLITATGQRVTLRCSPRSGDLSVYWYQQSLDQGLQFLIQYYNGEERAKGNILERFSAQQFPDLHSELNLSSLELGDSALYFCASSVPGSPLHFGNGTRLTVT.

The CDR3 loop reads CSASTSGRVSTDTQYF. CDR3 sequence (DNA): TGCAGTGCTAGTACTAGCGGGAGAGTTAGCACAGATACGCAGTATTTT. V usage is TRBV20-1 and J usage is TRBJ2-3, with TRBD2 matching over 11 bases. This CDR3 is built from 16 residues. The V gene end was trimmed by 3 bases and the J gene end by 0 bases; junction bases not matched to a gene: 5. Germline V gene data show CDR1 as DFQATT and CDR2 as SNEGSKA (reference sequence).

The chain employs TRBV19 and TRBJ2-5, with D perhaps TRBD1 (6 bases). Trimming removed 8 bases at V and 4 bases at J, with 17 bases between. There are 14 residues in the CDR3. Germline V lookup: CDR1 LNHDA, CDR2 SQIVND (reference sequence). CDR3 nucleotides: TGTGCCAGTGCCCCGCAGGGGATAGGAGAGACCCAGTACTTC. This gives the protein CASAPQGIGETQYF.

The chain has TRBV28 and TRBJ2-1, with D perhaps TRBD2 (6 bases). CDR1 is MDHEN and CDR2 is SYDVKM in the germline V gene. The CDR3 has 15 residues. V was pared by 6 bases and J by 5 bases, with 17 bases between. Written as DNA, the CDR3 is TGTGCCAGCAGCTCCACGGGGGAAGTAGACAATGAGCAGTTCTTC. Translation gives CASSSTGEVDNEQFF.

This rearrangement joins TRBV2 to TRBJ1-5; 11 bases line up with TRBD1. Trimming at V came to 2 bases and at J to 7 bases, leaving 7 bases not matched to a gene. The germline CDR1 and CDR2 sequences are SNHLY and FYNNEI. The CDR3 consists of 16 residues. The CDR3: CASSEWTGGAWQPQHF. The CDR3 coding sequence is TGTGCCAGCAGTGAATGGACAGGGGGCGCGTGGCAGCCCCAGCATTTT. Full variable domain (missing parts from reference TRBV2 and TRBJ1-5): EPEVTQTPSHQVTQMGQEVILRCVPISNHLYFYWYRQILGQKVEFLVSFYNNEISEKSEIFDDQFSVERPDGSNFTLKIRSTKLEDSAMYFCASSEWTGGAWQPQHFGDGTRLSIL.

CDR3 amino acids: CAWQRGQGSSGANVLTF. CDR3 DNA sequence: TGTGCCTGGCAAAGGGGACAGGGAAGCTCTGGGGCCAACGTCCTGACTTTC. The V and J genes are TRBV30 and TRBJ2-6, with TRBD1 matching over 9 bases. Germline V gene data show CDR1 as GTSNPN and CDR2 as SVGIG (reference sequence). V lost 5 bases, J lost 0 bases, and 8 bases stayed unmatched. The CDR3 is 17 residues long.

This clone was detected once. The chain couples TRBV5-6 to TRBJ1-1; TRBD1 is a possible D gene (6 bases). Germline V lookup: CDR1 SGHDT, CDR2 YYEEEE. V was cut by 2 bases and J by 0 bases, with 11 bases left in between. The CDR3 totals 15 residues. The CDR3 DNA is TGTGCCAGCAGCTTCTTTCAGGGGATGAACACTGAAGCTTTCTTT. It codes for CASSFFQGMNTEAFF.

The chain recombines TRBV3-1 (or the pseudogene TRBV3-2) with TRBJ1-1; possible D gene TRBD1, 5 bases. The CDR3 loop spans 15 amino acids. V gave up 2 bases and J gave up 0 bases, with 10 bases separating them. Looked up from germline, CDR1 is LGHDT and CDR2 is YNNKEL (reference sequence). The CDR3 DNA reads TGTGCCAGCAGCCAACGACAGCGCTTGAACACTGAAGCTTTCTTT. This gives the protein CASSQRQRLNTEAFF.

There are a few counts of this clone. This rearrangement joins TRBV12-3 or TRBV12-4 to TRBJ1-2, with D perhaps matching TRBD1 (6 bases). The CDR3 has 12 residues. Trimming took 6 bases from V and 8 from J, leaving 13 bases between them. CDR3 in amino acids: CASRRGGSGYTF. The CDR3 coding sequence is TGTGCCAGCAGACGAGGGGGAAGCGGCTACACCTTC.

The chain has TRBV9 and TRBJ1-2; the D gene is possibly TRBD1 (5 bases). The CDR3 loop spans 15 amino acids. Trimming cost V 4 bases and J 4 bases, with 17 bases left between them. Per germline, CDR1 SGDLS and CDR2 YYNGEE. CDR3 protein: CASSNQGYGGYGYTF. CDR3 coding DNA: TGTGCCAGCAGCAACCAGGGTTACGGGGGCTATGGCTACACCTTC. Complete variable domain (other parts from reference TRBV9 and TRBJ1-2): DSGVTQTPKHLITATGQRVTLRCSPRSGDLSVYWYQQSLDQGLQFLIQYYNGEERAKGNILERFSAQQFPDLHSELNLSSLELGDSALYFCASSNQGYGGYGYTFGSGTRLTVV.

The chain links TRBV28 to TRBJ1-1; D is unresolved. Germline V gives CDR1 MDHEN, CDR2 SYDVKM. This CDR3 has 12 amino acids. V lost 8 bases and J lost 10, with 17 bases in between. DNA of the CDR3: TGTGCCAGCCTCGGCACCACTAACGGAGCTTTCTTT. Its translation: CASLGTTNGAFF.

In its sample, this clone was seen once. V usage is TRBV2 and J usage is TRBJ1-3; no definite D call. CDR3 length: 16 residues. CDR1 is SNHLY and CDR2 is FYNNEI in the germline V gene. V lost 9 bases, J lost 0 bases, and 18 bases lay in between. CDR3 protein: CARIQLVRVSGNTIYF. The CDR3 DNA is TGTGCCAGAATACAACTTGTTCGGGTCTCTGGAAACACCATATATTTT.

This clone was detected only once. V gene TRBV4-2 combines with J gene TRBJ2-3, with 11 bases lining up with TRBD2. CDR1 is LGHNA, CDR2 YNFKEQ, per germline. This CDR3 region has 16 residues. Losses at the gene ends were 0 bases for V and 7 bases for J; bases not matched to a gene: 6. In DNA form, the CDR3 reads TGTGCCAGCAGCCAAGATAGGGCTAGCGGGAGGCATACGCAGTATTTT. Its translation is CASSQDRASGRHTQYF.

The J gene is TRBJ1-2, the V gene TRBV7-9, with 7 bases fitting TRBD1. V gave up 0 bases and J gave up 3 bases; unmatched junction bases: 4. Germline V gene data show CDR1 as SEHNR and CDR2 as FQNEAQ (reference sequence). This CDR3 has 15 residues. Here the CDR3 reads CASSLASRGDYGYTF. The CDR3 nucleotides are TGTGCCAGCAGCTTAGCATCCAGGGGGGACTATGGCTACACCTTC.

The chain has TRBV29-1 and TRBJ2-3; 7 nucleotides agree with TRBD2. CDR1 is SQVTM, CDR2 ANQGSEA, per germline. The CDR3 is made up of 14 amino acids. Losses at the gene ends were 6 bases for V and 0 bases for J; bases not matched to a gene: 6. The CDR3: CSVDVRESTDTQYF. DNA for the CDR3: TGCAGCGTGGATGTGCGGGAGAGCACAGATACGCAGTATTTT.

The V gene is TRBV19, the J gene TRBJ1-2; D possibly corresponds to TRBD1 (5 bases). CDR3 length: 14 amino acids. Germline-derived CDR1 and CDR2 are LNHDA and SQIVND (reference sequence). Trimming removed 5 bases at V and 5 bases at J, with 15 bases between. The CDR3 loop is CASSLGTNRYGYTF. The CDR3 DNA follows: TGTGCCAGTAGTCTCGGGACTAACCGTTATGGCTACACCTTC.

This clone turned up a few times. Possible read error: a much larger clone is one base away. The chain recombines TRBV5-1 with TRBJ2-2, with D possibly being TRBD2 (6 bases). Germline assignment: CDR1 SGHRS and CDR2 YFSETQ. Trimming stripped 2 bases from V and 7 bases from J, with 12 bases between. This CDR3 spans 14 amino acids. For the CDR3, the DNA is TGCGCCAGCAGCTTCGGGGGAGCGGACGGGGAGCTGTTTTTT. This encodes CASSFGGADGELFF.

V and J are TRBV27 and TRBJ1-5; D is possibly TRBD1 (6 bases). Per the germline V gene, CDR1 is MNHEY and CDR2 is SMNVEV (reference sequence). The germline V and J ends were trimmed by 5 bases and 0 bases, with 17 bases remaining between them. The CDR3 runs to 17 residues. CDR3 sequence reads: CASSPRPGVYSNQPQHF. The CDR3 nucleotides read TGTGCCAGCAGTCCTCGCCCAGGGGTGTATAGCAATCAGCCCCAGCATTTT.

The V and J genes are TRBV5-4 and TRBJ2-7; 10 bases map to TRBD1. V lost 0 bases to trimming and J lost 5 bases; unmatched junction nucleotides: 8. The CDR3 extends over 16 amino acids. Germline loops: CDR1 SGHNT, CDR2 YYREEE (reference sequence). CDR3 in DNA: TGTGCCAGCAGCTTGGACCTGGGACAGGGGAACAACGAGCAGTACTTC. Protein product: CASSLDLGQGNNEQYF.